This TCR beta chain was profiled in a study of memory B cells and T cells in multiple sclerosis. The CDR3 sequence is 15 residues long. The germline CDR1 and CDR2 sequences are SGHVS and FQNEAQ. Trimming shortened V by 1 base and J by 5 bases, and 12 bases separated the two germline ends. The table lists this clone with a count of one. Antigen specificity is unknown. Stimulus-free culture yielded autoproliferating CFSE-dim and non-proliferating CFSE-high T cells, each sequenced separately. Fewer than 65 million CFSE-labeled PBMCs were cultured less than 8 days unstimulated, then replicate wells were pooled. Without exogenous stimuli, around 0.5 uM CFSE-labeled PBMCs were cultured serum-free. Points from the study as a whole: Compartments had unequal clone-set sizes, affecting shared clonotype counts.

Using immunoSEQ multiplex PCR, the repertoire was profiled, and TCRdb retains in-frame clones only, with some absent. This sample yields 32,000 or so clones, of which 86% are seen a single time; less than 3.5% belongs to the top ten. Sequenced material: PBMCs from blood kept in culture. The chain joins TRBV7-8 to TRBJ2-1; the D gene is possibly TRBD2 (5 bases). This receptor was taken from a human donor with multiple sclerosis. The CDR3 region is CASSLGGNRNNEQFF. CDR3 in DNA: TGTGCCAGCAGCTTAGGAGGGAATAGAAACAATGAGCAGTTCTTC.